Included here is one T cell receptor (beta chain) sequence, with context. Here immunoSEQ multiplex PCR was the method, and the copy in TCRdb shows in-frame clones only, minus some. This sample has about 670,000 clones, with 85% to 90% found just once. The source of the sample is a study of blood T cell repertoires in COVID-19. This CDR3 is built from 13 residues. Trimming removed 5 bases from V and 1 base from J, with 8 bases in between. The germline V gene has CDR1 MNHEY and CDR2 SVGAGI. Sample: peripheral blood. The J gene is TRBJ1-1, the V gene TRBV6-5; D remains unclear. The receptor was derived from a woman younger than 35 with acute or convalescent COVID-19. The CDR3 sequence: CASSLLPNTEAFF. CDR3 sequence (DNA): TGTGCCAGCAGTCTTCTCCCGAACACTGAAGCTTTCTTT.